The 14 T cell receptor beta chains below were found in one sample sequenced in a study of graft-versus-host responses after intestinal transplantation. Some clones are missing from TCRdb's copy, which holds only in-frame ones; the method was immunoSEQ multiplex PCR. The table lists tens of thousands of clones, about nine tenths of them singletons. These TCRs' antigens remain unknown. Here the sequenced sample was unstimulated CD4+ T cells sorted from spleen or lymph node cells, taken before intestinal transplant. The receptors were sampled from a human donor who received an intestinal transplant.

This clone was recorded once. This rearrangement joins TRBV2 to TRBJ2-7; perhaps TRBD2 as D (5 bases). Between the trimmed V and J ends, which lost 6 bases and 2 bases, there was a span of 17 bases. CDR1 SNHLY and CDR2 FYNNEI come from the germline V gene. This CDR3 comprises 15 residues. This chain's CDR3 is CASSGLNTSTYEQYF. CDR3 DNA: TGTGCCAGCAGCGGACTGAACACCTCTACCTACGAGCAGTACTTC.

The chain uses TRBV7-6 and TRBJ2-1; D gene ambiguous. CDR3 size: 12 residues. Deletions cut 4 bases from V and 7 bases from J, with 8 bases between. CDR1 is SGHVS and CDR2 is FNYEAQ in the germline V gene. The CDR3 nucleotides read TGTGCCAGCAGCTCTCGCAGAAATGAGCAGTTCTTC. Translation: CASSSRRNEQFF.

The CDR3 DNA sequence: TGCGCCAGCAGCTTGCTAGCGGGGGCTGCAGATACGCAGTATTTT. It codes for CASSLLAGAADTQYF. The V and J genes are TRBV5-1 and TRBJ2-3; 10 positions agree with TRBD2. The CDR3 has 15 residues. V lost 1 base, J lost 4 bases, and 3 bases stayed unmatched. Germline CDR1 reads SGHRS; CDR2 reads YFSETQ.

This clone was counted a single time. The gene calls are TRBV15 and TRBJ2-5; D is ambiguous. CDR3 length: 15 residues. V dropped 0 bases and J dropped 5 bases, with 13 bases sitting between them. CDR1 LNHNV and CDR2 YYDKDF come from the germline V gene (reference sequence). CDR3 DNA sequence: TGTGCCACCAGCAGAGATGCTAGTACTGGGGAGACCCAGTACTTC. Amino acid sequence: CATSRDASTGETQYF.

The chain couples TRBV4-3 to TRBJ1-2; TRBD1 agrees at 9 bases. The trim removed 3 bases at V and 3 bases at J, leaving 5 bases unmatched. The CDR3 extends over 15 amino acids. In germline, CDR1 is LGHNA, CDR2 YSLEER. The CDR3 region has the DNA TGCGCCAGCAGCCAGGACAGGGGCGAGCACTATGGCTACACCTTC. As protein: CASSQDRGEHYGYTF.

The rearrangement joins TRBV4-3 to TRBJ2-2; 7 bases are a match to TRBD2. The germline V gene has CDR1 LGHNA and CDR2 YSLEER. The CDR3 loop spans 18 amino acids. Trimming at V came to 4 bases and at J to 4 bases, leaving 15 bases not matched to a gene. The CDR3 reads CASSPKGLLARATGELFF. The CDR3 DNA sequence: TGCGCCAGCAGCCCAAAAGGGCTACTAGCGAGGGCCACCGGGGAGCTGTTTTTT.

V and J are TRBV2 and TRBJ2-5; TRBD2 matches 7 bases. Germline CDR1 and CDR2: SNHLY and FYNNEI. The CDR3 is 16 residues long. With 3 bases clipped from V and 5 bases from J, the junction kept 12 bases outside the gene matches. For the CDR3, the DNA is TGTGCCAGCAGTGATCTGATCGGACTAGAGGGGGAGACCCAGTACTTC. It codes for CASSDLIGLEGETQYF.

The chain carries TRBV11-1 and TRBJ1-1, with 8 bases that match TRBD1. After removal of 7 bases from V and 1 base from J, the junction contained 2 bases not matched to a gene. This CDR3 is built from 13 residues. Germline assignment: CDR1 SGHAT and CDR2 FQDESV (reference sequence). In DNA form, the CDR3 reads TGTGCCAGCACAGGGGGCGCGAACACTGAAGCTTTCTTT. Amino acids: CASTGGANTEAFF.

The V and J genes are TRBV19 and TRBJ1-1; no definite D call. Trimming removed 3 bases at V and 10 bases at J, with 15 bases between. Germline CDR1 is LNHDA and CDR2 is SQIVND (reference sequence). The CDR3 spans 13 residues. CDR3 in amino acids: CASSIGNIFGAFF. The CDR3 DNA reads as TGTGCCAGTAGTATTGGTAACATTTTTGGAGCTTTCTTT. Full variable domain (outside the CDR3, taken from reference TRBV19 and TRBJ1-1): DGGITQSPKYLFRKEGQNVTLSCEQNLNHDAMYWYRQDPGQGLRLIYYSQIVNDFQKGDIAEGYSVSREKKESFPLTVTSAQKNPTAFYLCASSIGNIFGAFFGQGTRLTVV.

In DNA form, the CDR3 reads TGCAGCGTTGGTGGACAGGGTAATGGCTACACCTTC. It specifies CSVGGQGNGYTF. This rearrangement joins TRBV29-1 to TRBJ1-2, with TRBD1 matching over 8 bases. Germline CDR1 and CDR2: SQVTM and ANQGSEA. The junction had 4 bases not matched to a gene; V was cut back by 4 bases and J by 6 bases. CDR3 length: 12 amino acids.

J is TRBJ2-7 and V is TRBV6-6; 9 bases agree with TRBD2. The J segment lost 7 bases and the V segment lost 6 bases, leaving 10 bases of the junction unmatched. The CDR3 length is 14 residues. The V gene's germline CDR1 is MNHNY and CDR2 SVGAGI (reference sequence). CDR3 sequence (DNA): TGTGCCAGCAGCCCTAGCGGGGCCCTGGGGGAGCAGTACTTC. Translation: CASSPSGALGEQYF.

The rearrangement uses TRBV19 and TRBJ1-5, with 8 bases identical to TRBD1. The V gene end was trimmed by 4 bases and the J gene end by 2 bases; junction bases not matched to a gene: 1. Germline CDR1 and CDR2: LNHDA and SQIVND (reference sequence). CDR3 length: 14 amino acids. The CDR3 here is CASSTTGGNQPQHF. Written as DNA, the CDR3 is TGTGCCAGTAGTACGACAGGGGGCAATCAGCCCCAGCATTTT.

J is TRBJ2-2 and V is TRBV2; 10 positions agree with TRBD1. CDR3 size: 15 residues. V lost 7 bases, J lost 4 bases, and 6 bases stayed unmatched. Germline V lookup: CDR1 SNHLY, CDR2 FYNNEI. The CDR3: CASNRDRGSTGELFF. CDR3 DNA sequence: TGTGCCAGCAATCGGGACAGGGGAAGCACCGGGGAGCTGTTTTTT.

V and J are TRBV7-2 and TRBJ2-7; 7 bases align to TRBD1. The CDR3 spans 16 residues. The germline CDR1 and CDR2 sequences are SGHTA and FQGNSA. Trimming removed 1 base from V and 1 base from J; junction bases left unmatched: 7. The CDR3 is CASSLGRGRTSYEQYF. The CDR3 coding sequence is TGTGCCAGCAGCTTAGGAAGGGGGCGCACATCCTACGAGCAGTACTTC.